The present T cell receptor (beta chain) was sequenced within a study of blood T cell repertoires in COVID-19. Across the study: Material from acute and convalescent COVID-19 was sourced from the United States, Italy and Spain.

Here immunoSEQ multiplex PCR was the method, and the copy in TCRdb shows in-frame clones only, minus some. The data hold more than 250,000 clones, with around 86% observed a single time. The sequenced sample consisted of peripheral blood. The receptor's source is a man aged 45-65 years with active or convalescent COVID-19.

The CDR3: CASSLRQLNTEAFF. The DNA of the CDR3 is TGTGCCAGCAGTCTCCGACAGTTGAACACTGAAGCTTTCTTT. The chain employs TRBV28 and TRBJ1-1; possibly TRBD1 for D (5 bases). Germline V gene data show CDR1 as MDHEN and CDR2 as SYDVKM. The CDR3 runs 14 residues. V lost 5 bases and J lost 0, with 10 bases in between.